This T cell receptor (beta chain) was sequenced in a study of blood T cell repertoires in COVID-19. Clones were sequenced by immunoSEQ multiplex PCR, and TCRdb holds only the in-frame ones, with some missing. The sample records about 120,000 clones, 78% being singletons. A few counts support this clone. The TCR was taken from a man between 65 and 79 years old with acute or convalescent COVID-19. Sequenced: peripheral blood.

The CDR3 DNA reads TGTGCCAGCAGCCAAGGATGGACAGTTTTGAACACTGAAGCTTTCTTT. As protein: CASSQGWTVLNTEAFF. This rearrangement joins TRBV14 to TRBJ1-1, with D maybe TRBD1 (6 bases). Trimming shortened V by 1 base and J by 0 bases, and 12 bases separated the two germline ends. The CDR3 is 16 residues long. The V gene's germline CDR1 is SGHDN and CDR2 FVKESK.